This T cell receptor beta chain derives from a study of blood T cells in healthy people across ages. Alongside a J-beta primer mix, a sample-barcoded 5' primer served in a second PCR lasting 7 to 11 cycles. TCRdb re-analysed the 5' RACE reads in MiXCR, keeping a single row per CDR3 protein. Here the sample spans 1.5 million to 2 million distinct CDR3 sequences, about 49% being singletons. In germline, CDR1 is SGHRS, CDR2 YFSETQ. This CDR3 is built from 17 residues. V was pared by 4 bases and J by 3 bases, with 17 bases between. The sample consisted of blood. This receptor was identified in a woman aged 40 to 50 in good health. The chain couples TRBV5-1 to TRBJ2-6, with D perhaps matching TRBD2 (6 bases). The CDR3 loop is CASSSGSRGGGANVLTF. The CDR3 coding sequence is TGCGCCAGCAGCAGCGGGTCTCGGGGTGGTGGGGCCAACGTCCTGACTTTC.